One and the same sample provided the 20 T cell receptor beta chains below, sequenced in a study of technical replicates of blood from a few donors. The table came from immunoSEQ multiplex PCR; TCRdb's copy has only in-frame clones and leaves some out. The sample includes tens of thousands of clones, about 95% seen only once; the top ten take more than 0.2%. Sequencing was performed on T cells isolated from PBMCs. These receptors were obtained from a human donor in good health.

This sequence joins TRBV29-1 and TRBJ2-3; TRBD2 aligns across 8 bases. Trimming at V came to 2 bases and at J to 3 bases, leaving 7 bases not matched to a gene. Germline V CDR1 and CDR2: SQVTM, ANQGSEA. The length of the CDR3 is 15 residues. The CDR3 loop reads CSVETSGSITDTQYF. CDR3 coding DNA: TGCAGCGTTGAAACCAGCGGGAGTATAACAGATACGCAGTATTTT.

Only a few counts were recorded for this clone. The chain links TRBV6-6 to TRBJ1-1, with a tentative D call TRBD1 (6 bases). Between the trimmed V and J ends, which lost 5 bases and 3 bases, there was a span of 7 bases. The germline CDR1 and CDR2 sequences are MNHNY and SVGAGI (reference sequence). There are 12 residues in the CDR3. The CDR3 DNA follows: TGTGCCAGCAGTCCAGGGGACACTGAAGCTTTCTTT. Translated: CASSPGDTEAFF.

The CDR3 bases are TGTGCCAGCAGTTCTCGGGAGACAGATACGCAGTATTTT. It codes for CASSSRETDTQYF. The rearrangement joins TRBV6-1 to TRBJ2-3, with a weak D call TRBD2 (6 bases). Trimming cost V 5 bases and J 3 bases, with 9 bases left between them. The CDR3 totals 13 residues. Per germline, CDR1 MNHNS and CDR2 SASEGT.

This rearrangement joins TRBV10-2 to TRBJ2-1; TRBD2 might be the D (5 bases). CDR3 length equals 14 residues. The germline CDR1 and CDR2 sequences are WSHSY and SAAADI. The V gene lost 6 bases and the J gene lost 1 base, with 10 bases spanning the gap. CDR3 nucleotide sequence: TGCGCCAGCAGATTCCCGGGATCCTACAATGAGCAGTTCTTC. Its translation: CASRFPGSYNEQFF.

The gene calls are TRBV28 and TRBJ2-3; 9 bases map to TRBD2. V lost 3 bases to trimming and J lost 2 bases; unmatched junction nucleotides: 6. CDR1 and CDR2 from the germline V gene are MDHEN and SYDVKM. The CDR3 contains 16 residues. DNA of the CDR3: TGTGCCAGCAGTTTGGTTCCTAGCGGGACCACAGATACGCAGTATTTT. Translating it yields CASSLVPSGTTDTQYF.

The J gene is TRBJ1-2, the V gene TRBV19; TRBD1 matches 8 bases. Germline V lookup: CDR1 LNHDA, CDR2 SQIVND (reference sequence). This CDR3 is 13 amino acids long. Trimming took 7 bases from V and 11 from J; bases not matched to a gene: 12. The CDR3: CASTPTGAVRYTF. CDR3 coding DNA: TGTGCCAGTACCCCGACAGGGGCAGTGAGGTACACCTTC.

The chain couples TRBV2 to TRBJ2-5, with 8 nucleotides matching TRBD2. Unmatched junction bases numbered 3, after V lost 2 bases and J lost 4 bases. CDR1 SNHLY and CDR2 FYNNEI come from the germline V gene. The CDR3 sequence is 14 residues long. CDR3 nucleotides: TGTGCCAGCAGTGAAACACTAGCGGTAGAGACCCAGTACTTC. This translates into CASSETLAVETQYF.

The V and J genes are TRBV6-5 and TRBJ2-7, with unresolved D. The CDR3 has 15 residues. Per the germline V gene, CDR1 is MNHEY and CDR2 is SVGAGI. Trimming cost V 6 bases and J 2 bases, with 17 bases left between them. This CDR3 is CASSTARVFPYEQYF. The CDR3 DNA reads TGTGCCAGCAGCACTGCCCGGGTGTTTCCCTACGAGCAGTACTTC.

The chain uses TRBV7-8 and TRBJ1-1; 8 bases fit TRBD1. Per germline, CDR1 SGHVS and CDR2 FQNEAQ. The CDR3 is 12 residues long. Trimming cost V 6 bases and J 10 bases; bases outside gene matches: 7. DNA of the CDR3: TGTGCCAGCAGTCCAGGGGGCATTTTAGCTTTCTTT. The encoded protein is CASSPGGILAFF. Filled out from reference TRBV7-8 and TRBJ1-1, the complete variable domain reads GAGVSQSPRYKVAKRGQDVALRCDPISGHVSLFWYQQALGQGPEFLTYFQNEAQLDKSGLPSDRFFAERPEGSVSTLKIQRTQQEDSAVYLCASSPGGILAFFGQGTRLTVV.

The J gene is TRBJ2-1, the V gene TRBV20-1; 7 bases fit TRBD1. Germline V gene lookup returns CDR1 DFQATT and CDR2 SNEGSKA (reference sequence). This CDR3 is 10 amino acids long. V was pared by 5 bases and J by 10 bases, with 2 bases of the junction left unmatched. This CDR3 reads CSAATGEQFF. The CDR3, as DNA: TGCAGTGCTGCGACAGGGGAGCAGTTCTTC.

The J gene is TRBJ1-1, the V gene TRBV5-1, with 7 positions matching TRBD1. Germline V lookup: CDR1 SGHRS, CDR2 YFSETQ. The CDR3 length is 15 residues. V shed 3 bases and J 2 bases; nucleotides not matched to a gene: 7. CDR3 in DNA: TGCGCCAGCAGCTCAGGGACAGCATCTAACACTGAAGCTTTCTTT. Residues: CASSSGTASNTEAFF.

The chain joins TRBV6-1 to TRBJ1-2; 8 nucleotides align to TRBD1. This CDR3 has 14 residues. Losses at the gene ends were 7 bases for V and 8 bases for J; bases not matched to a gene: 12. Germline assignment: CDR1 MNHNS and CDR2 SASEGT. The CDR3 DNA is TGTGCCAGCACCCTACGGGACAGGCCTCGCGGCTACACCTTC. It is translated as CASTLRDRPRGYTF.

V is TRBV28 and J is TRBJ1-2; no clear D gene. The ends were cut back, 1 base at V and 3 bases at J, with 6 bases in the middle. Germline CDR1 MDHEN, CDR2 SYDVKM. The CDR3 is made up of 13 amino acids. The CDR3 nucleotides are TGTGCCAGCAGTTTATCGGTCTACTATGGCTACACCTTC. It codes for CASSLSVYYGYTF.

The chain uses TRBV5-5 and TRBJ1-2; 9 bases agree with TRBD1. The J segment lost 8 bases and the V segment lost 5 bases, leaving 16 bases of the junction unmatched. The CDR3 length is 16 residues. Looked up from germline, CDR1 is SGHKS and CDR2 is YYEKEE (reference sequence). In DNA form, the CDR3 reads TGTGCCAGCAGGTATTCCGGGACAGGGACTTCGGAAGGCTACACCTTC. It encodes CASRYSGTGTSEGYTF.

The CDR3 sequence: CASSLLTGNYGYTF. The CDR3 DNA reads as TGTGCCAGCAGCTTACTTACAGGGAACTATGGCTACACCTTC. This chain connects TRBV7-9 to TRBJ1-2; possible D gene TRBD1, 6 bases. The CDR3 is made up of 14 amino acids. The germline V gene has CDR1 SEHNR and CDR2 FQNEAQ (reference sequence). The ends were cut back, 2 bases at V and 2 bases at J, with 9 bases in the middle.

This chain joins TRBV4-1 and TRBJ1-4, with a tentative D call TRBD1 (6 bases). The CDR3 length is 17 residues. Germline CDR1 is MGHRA and CDR2 is YSYEKL. V dropped 0 bases and J dropped 4 bases, with 15 bases sitting between them. DNA for the CDR3: TGCGCCAGCAGCCAAGATGGTGGACAGAGTATTAATGAAAAACTGTTTTTT. Translation gives CASSQDGGQSINEKLFF.

This sequence joins TRBV30 and TRBJ2-2; D remains ambiguous. The ends were cut back, 5 bases at V and 7 bases at J, with 5 bases in the middle. The CDR3 contains 10 residues. The V gene's germline CDR1 is GTSNPN and CDR2 SVGIG (reference sequence). Written as DNA, the CDR3 is TGTGCCTGGCTAGGCGGGGAGCTGTTTTTT. Its translation: CAWLGGELFF.

V usage is TRBV7-2 and J usage is TRBJ1-1; D possibly corresponds to TRBD1 (5 bases). V lost 2 bases, J lost 7 bases, and 11 bases lay in between. This CDR3 contains 13 residues. CDR1 and CDR2 (germline): SGHTA, FQGNSA. CDR3 in amino acids: CASSLRQGDEAFF. In nucleotides, the CDR3 is TGTGCCAGCAGCTTAAGGCAGGGTGATGAAGCTTTCTTT.

The chain links TRBV9 to TRBJ2-1; 7 positions agree with TRBD2. Germline V lookup: CDR1 SGDLS, CDR2 YYNGEE. V lost 0 bases and J lost 0; bases outside the gene matches: 3. The CDR3 has 16 residues. The CDR3: CASSVVGGSSYNEQFF. The CDR3 nucleotides read TGTGCCAGCAGCGTAGTGGGGGGGAGCTCCTACAATGAGCAGTTCTTC.

The chain combines TRBV27 with TRBJ2-3; 7 bases are a match to TRBD1. Germline CDR1 reads MNHEY; CDR2 reads SMNVEV (reference sequence). With V trimmed by 3 bases and J by 2 bases, 8 bases remained unmatched. This CDR3 contains 16 residues. The CDR3 is CASSFTGTEITDTQYF. The CDR3 region has the DNA TGTGCCAGCAGTTTCACCGGGACAGAAATCACAGATACGCAGTATTTT.